The 10 T cell receptor beta chains listed next were all sequenced from one sample in a study of blood T cell repertoires in COVID-19. Sequencing used immunoSEQ multiplex PCR; TCRdb keeps in-frame clones, though not all of them. The sample holds roughly 210,000 clones, 88% seen once. The sequencing sample was made of peripheral blood. The receptors were gathered from a man between 65 and 85 years old with acute or convalescent COVID-19.

The chain carries TRBV6-2 or TRBV6-3 and TRBJ2-7, with TRBD2 matching over 7 bases. Trimming cost V 2 bases and J 3 bases; bases outside gene matches: 7. Germline V lookup: CDR1 MNHEY, CDR2 SVGEGT. The CDR3 extends over 15 amino acids. The CDR3 loop reads CASSYRTGGDYEQYF. CDR3 DNA sequence: TGTGCCAGCAGTTACAGAACGGGGGGTGACTACGAGCAGTACTTC.

The gene calls are TRBV4-1 and TRBJ2-5, with 7 bases aligning to TRBD1. The germline V gene has CDR1 MGHRA and CDR2 YSYEKL. J was trimmed by 3 bases and V by 4 bases; bases with no gene match: 8. This CDR3 is built from 15 residues. CDR3: CASSLSSQGEETQYF. CDR3 bases: TGCGCCAGCAGCCTGAGTAGCCAGGGGGAAGAGACCCAGTACTTC.

In its sample, this clone was seen once. The rearrangement joins TRBV6-5 to TRBJ2-5; possible D gene TRBD2, 7 bases. Trimming took 7 bases from V and 2 from J, leaving 17 bases between them. Germline V gives CDR1 MNHEY, CDR2 SVGAGI. This CDR3 region has 15 residues. The CDR3: CASNRKGGGQETQYF. CDR3 coding DNA: TGTGCCAGCAACCGCAAAGGGGGGGGACAAGAGACCCAGTACTTC.

The chain recombines TRBV5-4 with TRBJ2-7; TRBD1 matches at 7 bases. The V gene's germline CDR1 is SGHNT and CDR2 YYREEE (reference sequence). Trimming at V came to 4 bases and at J to 3 bases, leaving 1 base not matched to a gene. The CDR3 is 12 residues long. CDR3 amino acids: CASSRDSYEQYF. DNA for the CDR3: TGTGCCAGCAGCCGGGACAGCTACGAGCAGTACTTC.

The J gene is TRBJ2-1, the V gene TRBV7-3; 9 bases are a match to TRBD2. The CDR3 extends over 15 amino acids. Per germline, CDR1 SGHTA and CDR2 FQGTGA. V lost 2 bases and J lost 7; bases outside the gene matches: 6. CDR3 sequence: CASSLRAGGRNEQFF. The CDR3 DNA reads as TGTGCCAGCAGCTTACGGGCGGGAGGGCGTAATGAGCAGTTCTTC.

The CDR3 loop reads CASSLGRGYGYTF. The CDR3 region has the DNA TGTGCCAGCAGTTTAGGGAGGGGCTATGGCTACACCTTC. J is TRBJ1-2 and V is TRBV27, with a tentative D call TRBD1 (5 bases). This CDR3 is 13 amino acids long. Germline values: CDR1 MNHEY, CDR2 SMNVEV (reference sequence). Between the trimmed V and J ends, which lost 2 bases and 4 bases, there was a span of 8 bases.

The chain recombines TRBV7-2 with TRBJ2-7; 7 nucleotides line up with TRBD2. The CDR3 extends over 16 amino acids. Germline CDR1 SGHTA, CDR2 FQGNSA. V trimming: 5 bases; J trimming: 1 base; junction bases outside the gene matches: 11. CDR3 bases: TGTGCCAGCAGCCTCAGGGCGGGAGATAGTTCCTACGAGCAGTACTTC. Its protein product is CASSLRAGDSSYEQYF.

The CDR3, as DNA: TGTGCCAGTAGTACCTTCACTGTTTCGGGGGAGGGGTCCACAGATACGCAGTATTTT. As protein: CASSTFTVSGEGSTDTQYF. The chain is built from TRBV19 and TRBJ2-3; 7 nucleotides align to TRBD2. Germline V gives CDR1 LNHDA, CDR2 SQIVND (reference sequence). V dropped 4 bases and J dropped 2; count of bases not matched to a gene: 18. The CDR3 consists of 19 residues.

The chain is built from TRBV9 and TRBJ2-3; 8 nucleotides match TRBD1. V was clipped by 2 bases and J by 0 bases; unmatched bases: 5. Germline lookup yields CDR1 SGDLS and CDR2 YYNGEE. The CDR3 consists of 16 residues. CDR3: CASSVRQGSSTDTQYF. CDR3 DNA: TGTGCCAGCAGCGTCCGACAGGGGTCTAGCACAGATACGCAGTATTTT.

Note on this clone: Other DNA sequences in this specimen translate into the identical CDR3. The chain uses TRBV2 and TRBJ2-1; 7 bases match TRBD1. V dropped 3 bases and J dropped 0; count of bases not matched to a gene: 2. CDR3 size: 15 residues. Germline lookup yields CDR1 SNHLY and CDR2 FYNNEI. CDR3 coding DNA: TGTGCCAGCAGTGAGGCAGGGGGCTCCTACAATGAGCAGTTCTTC. Protein product: CASSEAGGSYNEQFF.